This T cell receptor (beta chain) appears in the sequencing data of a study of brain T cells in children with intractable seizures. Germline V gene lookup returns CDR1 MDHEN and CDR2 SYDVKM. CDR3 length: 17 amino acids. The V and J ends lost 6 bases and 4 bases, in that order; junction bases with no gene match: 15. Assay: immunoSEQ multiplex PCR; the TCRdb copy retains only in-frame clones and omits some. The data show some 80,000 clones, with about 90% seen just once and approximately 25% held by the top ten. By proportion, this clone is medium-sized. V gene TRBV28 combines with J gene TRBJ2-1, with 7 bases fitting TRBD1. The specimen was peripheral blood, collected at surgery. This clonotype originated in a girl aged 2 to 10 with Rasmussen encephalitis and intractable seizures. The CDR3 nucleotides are TGTGCCAGCAGCTTCACGCGAAAGGACAGGTTATACAATGAGCAGTTCTTC. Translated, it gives CASSFTRKDRLYNEQFF.